This T cell receptor (beta chain) was recovered during a study of blood T cell repertoires in COVID-19. As for the study in general: Nucleic acid was either cDNA or gDNA, and it came from T cells, B-cell-depleted T cells, or PBMCs.

The method was immunoSEQ multiplex PCR; TCRdb's version includes in-frame clones alone and lacks a portion of them. The table has 360,000 or so clones, about nine tenths seen once. The germline V gene encodes CDR1 SGHVS and CDR2 FQNEAQ. This CDR3 spans 14 amino acids. V lost 1 base, J lost 10 bases, and 4 bases stayed unmatched. A Seattle source enrolled patients during active infection and followed them longitudinally. Sample: peripheral blood. The gene calls are TRBV7-8 and TRBJ2-1; the match to TRBD2 covers 10 bases. This clonotype originated in a woman aged 60-75 years with COVID-19, enrolled during active disease. The chain's CDR3 is CASSLVSLAGEQFF. Here the CDR3 DNA reads TGTGCCAGCAGCTTAGTATCACTAGCGGGGGAGCAGTTCTTC.